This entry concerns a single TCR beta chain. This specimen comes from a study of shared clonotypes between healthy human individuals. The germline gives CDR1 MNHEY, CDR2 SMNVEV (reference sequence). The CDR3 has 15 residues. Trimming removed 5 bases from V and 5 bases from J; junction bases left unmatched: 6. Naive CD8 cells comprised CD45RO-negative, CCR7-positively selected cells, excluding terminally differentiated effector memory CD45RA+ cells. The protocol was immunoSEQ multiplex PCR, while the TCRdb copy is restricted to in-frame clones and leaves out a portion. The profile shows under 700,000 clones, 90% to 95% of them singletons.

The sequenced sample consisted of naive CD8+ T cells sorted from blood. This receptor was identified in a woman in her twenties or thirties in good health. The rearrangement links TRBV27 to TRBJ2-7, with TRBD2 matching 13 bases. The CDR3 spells CASSTGLAGVHEQYF. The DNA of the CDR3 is TGTGCCAGCAGTACAGGACTAGCGGGAGTACACGAGCAGTACTTC.